One sample yielded the 29 T cell receptor beta chains listed below, sequenced in a study of identical twins. TCRdb recomputed calls from the 5' RACE reads with MiXCR, one row per CDR3 protein. The profile shows about 100,000 distinct CDR3 sequences, roughly 6% of them singletons. What was sequenced was memory T cells sorted from blood. These TCRs come from a woman between 50 and 59 years old in good health.

This clonotype is medium-sized within its sample. The chain has TRBV3-1 and TRBJ1-4; no reliable D call. Trimming took 0 bases from V and 2 from J, leaving 10 bases between them. Per germline, CDR1 LGHDT and CDR2 YNNKEL (reference sequence). CDR3 length: 16 residues. CDR3 sequence (DNA): TGTGCCAGCAGCCAAGATGGACCCGGCACTAATGAAAAACTGTTTTTT. Its protein is CASSQDGPGTNEKLFF.

This clonotype was observed many times. The chain employs TRBV10-3 and TRBJ1-5; D gene uncertain. The CDR3 has 14 residues. Germline CDR1 reads ENHRY; CDR2 reads SYGVKD. V was trimmed by 2 bases and J by 3 bases, leaving 8 bases between them. CDR3 DNA sequence: TGTGCCATCAGTGAGGAGACGATCAATCAGCCCCAGCATTTT. It codes for CAISEETINQPQHF.

This clonotype was picked up a small number of times. The chain combines TRBV6-5 with TRBJ1-5, with D possibly matching TRBD1 (6 bases). Germline-derived CDR1 and CDR2 are MNHEY and SVGAGI. This CDR3 has 13 amino acids. The germline V and J ends were trimmed by 0 bases and 7 bases, with 7 bases remaining between them. CDR3: CASSYSTGQPQHF. The DNA of the CDR3 is TGTGCCAGCAGTTACTCGACAGGACAGCCCCAGCATTTT.

This clonotype appeared many times. V gene TRBV5-5 combines with J gene TRBJ2-1; D is possibly TRBD2 (6 bases). The ends were cut back, 4 bases at V and 6 bases at J, with 17 bases in the middle. The CDR3 loop spans 15 amino acids. CDR1 and CDR2 (germline): SGHKS, YYEKEE (reference sequence). CDR3 protein: CASSVTSPAGNEQFF. In DNA, the CDR3 is TGTGCCAGCAGCGTCACTAGCCCAGCTGGCAATGAGCAGTTCTTC.

In its sample, this clonotype was seen many times. This chain uses TRBV28 with TRBJ2-2; D is unclear. Germline lookup yields CDR1 MDHEN and CDR2 SYDVKM. The CDR3 contains 13 residues. Trimming removed 5 bases from V and 0 bases from J, with 4 bases in between. CDR3 in DNA: TGTGCCAGCAGTCCACCGAACACCGGGGAGCTGTTTTTT. This codes for CASSPPNTGELFF.

This clonotype was counted many times. V gene TRBV6-1 combines with J gene TRBJ2-7; 9 bases are a match to TRBD2. The germline CDR1 and CDR2 sequences are MNHNS and SASEGT. This CDR3 contains 15 residues. J was trimmed by 4 bases and V by 2 bases; bases with no gene match: 6. This CDR3 is CASSETWTSVYEQYF. The CDR3 DNA is TGTGCCAGCAGTGAAACTTGGACTAGCGTTTACGAGCAGTACTTC.

The V and J genes are TRBV28 and TRBJ2-1; D perhaps matches TRBD2 (6 bases). V lost 6 bases and J lost 11, with 14 bases in between. From germline, CDR1 is MDHEN and CDR2 SYDVKM. The CDR3 runs to 12 residues. Here the CDR3 reads CASSDTREKQFF. CDR3 DNA: TGTGCCAGCAGCGACACCCGGGAGAAGCAGTTCTTC.

The table lists this clonotype with many counts. The chain has TRBV3-1 and TRBJ2-4; possibly TRBD2 for D (5 bases). Germline values: CDR1 LGHDT, CDR2 YNNKEL (reference sequence). V lost 1 base and J 0 bases, leaving 10 bases between the germline ends. There are 16 residues in the CDR3. CDR3 region: CASSQGPGLAKNIQYF. As DNA, the CDR3 is TGTGCCAGCAGCCAAGGTCCGGGGTTAGCCAAAAACATTCAGTACTTC.

This clonotype was seen repeatedly, ten times or more. J is TRBJ2-1 and V is TRBV7-9; TRBD2 matches 14 bases. The CDR3 has 18 amino acids. CDR1 and CDR2 from the germline V gene are SEHNR and FQNEAQ (reference sequence). Germline trimming cut 2 bases from V and 9 bases from J; bases unmatched to any gene: 12. CDR3 residues: CASSLPPRLAGGRGEQFF. CDR3 nucleotide sequence: TGTGCCAGCAGCTTACCTCCCCGACTAGCGGGAGGGCGGGGTGAGCAGTTCTTC. Full variable domain (rest looked up from reference TRBV7-9 and TRBJ2-1): DTGVSQNPRHKITKRGQNVTFRCDPISEHNRLYWYRQTLGQGPEFLTYFQNEAQLEKSRLLSDRFSAERPKGSFSTLEIQRTEQGDSAMYLCASSLPPRLAGGRGEQFFGPGTRLTVL.

This clonotype was counted many times. The rearrangement uses TRBV7-2 and TRBJ1-1, with 7 bases identical to TRBD1. Germline CDR1 is SGHTA and CDR2 is FQGNSA. V was pared by 5 bases and J by 11 bases, with 8 bases of the junction left unmatched. The CDR3 extends over 12 amino acids. Here the CDR3 reads CASSTSTGLAFF. The CDR3 nucleotides read TGTGCCAGCAGCACCTCGACAGGGTTGGCTTTCTTT.

This clonotype has ten or more counts. The chain combines TRBV27 with TRBJ1-4; no reliable D call. CDR3 length: 14 amino acids. Germline V gene lookup returns CDR1 MNHEY and CDR2 SMNVEV (reference sequence). V lost 2 bases and J lost 4, with 8 bases in between. CDR3 sequence (DNA): TGTGCCAGCAGTTTAACGGGATTTAATGAAAAACTGTTTTTT. Translation gives CASSLTGFNEKLFF.

This clonotype was observed a few times. The chain combines TRBV30 with TRBJ1-2; D perhaps matches TRBD1 (6 bases). Deletions cut 3 bases from V and 1 base from J, with 9 bases between. Germline loops: CDR1 GTSNPN, CDR2 SVGIG (reference sequence). The CDR3 consists of 13 residues. The CDR3 here is CAWRQGNNYGYTF. In nucleotides, the CDR3 is TGTGCCTGGAGACAGGGAAATAACTATGGCTACACCTTC.

V usage is TRBV3-1 and J usage is TRBJ2-1, with D perhaps matching TRBD1 (6 bases). Germline-derived CDR1 and CDR2 are LGHDT and YNNKEL (reference sequence). V was trimmed by 5 bases and J by 4 bases, leaving 15 bases between them. CDR3 size: 15 residues. CDR3 in DNA: TGTGCCAGCAGCGAACCGGGACAATTATACAATGAGCAGTTCTTC. Protein product: CASSEPGQLYNEQFF.

The rearrangement joins TRBV20-1 to TRBJ2-2; a weak D match, TRBD2 (6 bases). Trimming shortened V by 1 base and J by 0 bases, and 18 bases separated the two germline ends. Looked up from germline, CDR1 is DFQATT and CDR2 is SNEGSKA (reference sequence). The CDR3 contains 18 residues. The CDR3 DNA reads as TGCAGTGCTAGAGTTGAGCTAGCGCGAGGGTCGAACACCGGGGAGCTGTTTTTT. Translation: CSARVELARGSNTGELFF.

This clonotype was seen at least ten times. The chain is built from TRBV6-1 and TRBJ2-3; tentative D call: TRBD2 (6 bases). CDR1 is MNHNS and CDR2 is SASEGT in the germline V gene. The germline V and J ends were trimmed by 9 bases and 2 bases, with 12 bases remaining between them. This CDR3 spans 13 amino acids. CDR3 DNA sequence: TGTGCCAGTACCCGGGAGTACACAGATACGCAGTATTTT. Encoded protein: CASTREYTDTQYF.

This clonotype was detected ten times or more. The chain is built from TRBV29-1 and TRBJ1-1; D possibly corresponds to TRBD1 (6 bases). Per germline, CDR1 SQVTM and CDR2 ANQGSEA. Deletions cut 7 bases from V and 1 base from J, with 13 bases between. This CDR3 region has 13 residues. CDR3 DNA sequence: TGCAGCGCGGCGGGGGGGCCGAACACTGAAGCTTTCTTT. Translation gives CSAAGGPNTEAFF.

This clonotype was detected many times. The rearrangement joins TRBV4-2 to TRBJ2-1, with TRBD2 matching over 14 bases. Trimming cost V 3 bases and J 9 bases; bases outside gene matches: 4. CDR1 and CDR2 from the germline V gene are LGHNA and YNFKEQ. This CDR3 region has 15 residues. The CDR3 coding sequence is TGTGCCAGCAGCCAGGGACTAGCGGGGGACGGTGAGCAGTTCTTC. It yields the protein CASSQGLAGDGEQFF.

At least ten counts were recorded for this clonotype. The chain carries TRBV6-1 and TRBJ1-1; 9 nucleotides agree with TRBD1. Germline-derived CDR1 and CDR2 are MNHNS and SASEGT. Trimming at V came to 8 bases and at J to 11 bases, leaving 6 bases not matched to a gene. CDR3 size: 11 residues. CDR3 in amino acids: CASARTGDAFF. CDR3 DNA: TGTGCCAGCGCAAGGACAGGGGACGCTTTCTTT.

This clonotype was observed many times. The chain joins TRBV12-3 or TRBV12-4 to TRBJ1-6, with D unresolved. The CDR3 consists of 13 residues. Trimming shortened V by 0 bases and J by 10 bases, and 7 bases separated the two germline ends. The chain's CDR3 is CASSLATGSPLHF. The DNA for the CDR3 is TGTGCCAGCAGTTTAGCAACTGGCTCACCCCTCCACTTT.

This clonotype was detected ten times or more. The chain combines TRBV27 with TRBJ2-7; D is undetermined. CDR1 and CDR2 (germline): MNHEY, SMNVEV (reference sequence). Trimming took 6 bases from V and 3 from J, leaving 15 bases between them. This CDR3 region has 14 residues. The CDR3 DNA reads TGTGCCAGCAGAAACACAACATCTTTCTACGAGCAGTACTTC. Protein product: CASRNTTSFYEQYF.

The sample holds many counts of this clonotype. J is TRBJ1-1 and V is TRBV5-4; D possibly corresponds to TRBD1 (5 bases). Deletions cut 3 bases from V and 5 bases from J, with 14 bases between. CDR1 is SGHNT, CDR2 YYREEE, per germline (reference sequence). The CDR3 spans 14 residues. CDR3 in DNA: TGTGCCAGCAGCTCCCGGGACCGTCAGACTGAAGCTTTCTTT. As protein: CASSSRDRQTEAFF.

The genes are TRBV6-5 and TRBJ2-7; 7 positions agree with TRBD1. There are 17 residues in the CDR3. Trimming cost V 0 bases and J 2 bases; bases outside gene matches: 10. Germline CDR1 and CDR2: MNHEY and SVGAGI. The CDR3 here is CASSYSSGQASPYEQYF. CDR3 coding DNA: TGTGCCAGCAGTTACTCGAGCGGACAGGCCAGCCCCTACGAGCAGTACTTC.

The sample holds many counts of this clonotype. The chain couples TRBV29-1 to TRBJ2-5, with TRBD1 matching over 10 bases. The CDR3 runs to 14 residues. Trimming removed 5 bases from V and 0 bases from J; junction bases left unmatched: 3. Germline V gene lookup returns CDR1 SQVTM and CDR2 ANQGSEA. The CDR3 loop is CSVLTGGNQETQYF. Written as DNA, the CDR3 is TGCAGCGTTCTGACAGGGGGCAACCAAGAGACCCAGTACTTC. Complete variable domain (other parts from reference TRBV29-1 and TRBJ2-5): SAVISQKPSRDICQRGTSLTIQCQVDSQVTMMFWYRQQPGQSLTLIATANQGSEATYESGFVIDKFPISRPNLTFSTLTVSNMSPEDSSIYLCSVLTGGNQETQYFGPGTRLLVL.

CDR3 sequence reads: CASSMLRGRGANVLTF. CDR3 in DNA: TGTGCCAGTAGTATGCTACGGGGGCGGGGGGCCAACGTCCTGACTTTC. The rearrangement uses TRBV19 and TRBJ2-6; either TRBD1 or TRBD2 may supply D (6 bases each). The CDR3 spans 16 residues. Germline V CDR1 and CDR2: LNHDA, SQIVND (reference sequence). Between the trimmed V and J ends, which lost 3 bases and 4 bases, there was a span of 13 bases.

The table lists this clonotype with many counts. The chain has TRBV5-1 and TRBJ2-1; 7 nucleotides match TRBD2. Germline V gives CDR1 SGHRS, CDR2 YFSETQ. The V gene end was trimmed by 1 base and the J gene end by 4 bases; junction bases not matched to a gene: 5. The CDR3 spans 15 residues. CDR3 sequence reads: CASSLPSGMYNEQFF. The CDR3 DNA reads TGCGCCAGCAGCTTGCCTAGCGGCATGTACAATGAGCAGTTCTTC.

In this sample, this clonotype turned up a few times. CDR3 loop: CAAAAGRKNIQYF. The CDR3 DNA follows: TGTGCCGCAGCGGCAGGGCGCAAAAACATTCAGTACTTC. This sequence joins TRBV2 and TRBJ2-4; D may be TRBD1 or TRBD2 (5 bases each). CDR1 and CDR2 from the germline V gene are SNHLY and FYNNEI. This CDR3 contains 13 residues. The germline V and J ends were trimmed by 11 bases and 3 bases, with 14 bases remaining between them.

This clonotype was recorded at least ten times. The chain recombines TRBV29-1 with TRBJ2-5; D remains ambiguous. This CDR3 is built from 10 residues. Deletions cut 6 bases from V and 2 bases from J, with 4 bases between. Germline CDR1 is SQVTM and CDR2 is ANQGSEA. The DNA for the CDR3 is TGCAGCGTAGCGCAAGAGACCCAGTACTTC. Translation gives CSVAQETQYF.

This clonotype was counted many times. The chain uses TRBV11-2 and TRBJ2-5; D assignment may be TRBD1 or TRBD2 (5 bases each). Germline-derived CDR1 and CDR2 are SGHAT and FQNNGV. V lost 1 base, J lost 4 bases, and 10 bases lay in between. The CDR3 spans 14 residues. The chain's CDR3 is CASSLVAGRETQYF. The CDR3 bases are TGTGCCAGCAGCTTAGTGGCAGGGAGAGAGACCCAGTACTTC. The entire variable domain, with the rest obtained from reference TRBV11-2 and TRBJ2-5, is as follows: EAGVAQSPRYKIIEKRQSVAFWCNPISGHATLYWYQQILGQGPKLLIQFQNNGVVDDSQLPKDRFSAERLKGVDSTLKIQPAKLEDSAVYLCASSLVAGRETQYFGPGTRLLVL.

This clonotype came up many times. This chain uses TRBV11-3 with TRBJ2-5; weak D call: TRBD2 (6 bases). V lost 5 bases, J lost 4 bases, and 14 bases lay in between. The V gene's germline CDR1 is SGHNT and CDR2 YENEEA. This CDR3 region has 14 residues. In DNA, the CDR3 is TGTGCCAGCAGCCCCCTTCGGGGAGGAGAGACCCAGTACTTC. Translated: CASSPLRGGETQYF.